The source of this T cell receptor beta chain is a study of blood T cell repertoires in COVID-19. The CDR3 has 15 residues. Germline CDR1 MNHEY, CDR2 SVGAGI. V was cut by 6 bases and J by 4 bases, with 18 bases left in between. Seattle researchers signed up patients amid active infection and tracked them longitudinally. Original methodology: From reference gene primer amplification, estimates of nucleated cell counts were derived. The assay was immunoSEQ multiplex PCR, and TCRdb's table has in-frame clones only and misses some. V, J and clone size were drawn from that table, and D and trimming were deduced from the DNA. The table shows roughly 220,000 clones, with roughly 79% occurring only once.

The chain carries TRBV6-5 and TRBJ1-1; D not certain. Sequencing was carried out using peripheral blood. This TCR derives from an elderly woman with COVID-19, enrolled during active disease. In DNA, the CDR3 is TGTGCCAGCAGACCGCAGGTACCTATGGGCACTGAAGCTTTCTTT. This translates into CASRPQVPMGTEAFF.